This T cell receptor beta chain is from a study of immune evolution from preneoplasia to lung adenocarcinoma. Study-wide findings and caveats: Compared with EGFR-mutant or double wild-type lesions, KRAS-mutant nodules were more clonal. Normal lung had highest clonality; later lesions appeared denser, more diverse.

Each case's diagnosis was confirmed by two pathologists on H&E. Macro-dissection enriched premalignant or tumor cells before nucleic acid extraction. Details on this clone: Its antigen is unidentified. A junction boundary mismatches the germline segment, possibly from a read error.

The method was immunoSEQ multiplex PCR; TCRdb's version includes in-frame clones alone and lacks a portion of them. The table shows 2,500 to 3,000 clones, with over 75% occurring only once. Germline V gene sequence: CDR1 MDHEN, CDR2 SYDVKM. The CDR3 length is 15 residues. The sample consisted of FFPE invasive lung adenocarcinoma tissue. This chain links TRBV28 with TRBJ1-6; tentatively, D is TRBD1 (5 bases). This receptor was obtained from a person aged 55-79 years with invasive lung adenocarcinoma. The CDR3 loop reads CASSLPIRGGSPLYF. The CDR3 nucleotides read TGTGCCAGCAGTTTACCGATTAGGGGAGGTTCACCCCTCTACTTT. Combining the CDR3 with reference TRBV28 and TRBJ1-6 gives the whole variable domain DVKVTQSSRYLVKRTGEKVFLECVQDMDHENMFWYRQDPGLGLRLIYFSYDVKMKEKGDIPEGYSVSREKKERFSLILESASTNQTSMYLCASSLPIRGGSPLYFGNGTRLTVT.